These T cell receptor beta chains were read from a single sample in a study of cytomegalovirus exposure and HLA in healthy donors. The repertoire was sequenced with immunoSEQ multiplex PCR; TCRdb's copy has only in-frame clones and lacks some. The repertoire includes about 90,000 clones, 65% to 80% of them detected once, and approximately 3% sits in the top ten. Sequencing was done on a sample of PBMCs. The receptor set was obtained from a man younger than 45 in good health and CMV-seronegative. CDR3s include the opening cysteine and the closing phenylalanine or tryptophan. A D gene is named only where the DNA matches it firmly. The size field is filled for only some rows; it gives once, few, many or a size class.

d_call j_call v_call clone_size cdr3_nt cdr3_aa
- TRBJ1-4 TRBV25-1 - TGTGCCAGCAGTGATCCCGCAACTAATGAAAAACTGTTTTTT CASSDPATNEKLFF
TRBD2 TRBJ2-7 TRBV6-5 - TGTGCCAGCAGACGGGGGGAATCCTACGAGCAGTACTTC CASRRGESYEQYF
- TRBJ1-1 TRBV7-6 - TGTGCCAGCAGCGCGGACAGCTATGTGAACACTGAAGCTTTCTTT CASSADSYVNTEAFF
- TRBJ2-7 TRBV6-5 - TGTGCCAGCAGCCGCGGGAAGGCCGGGGGCTACGAGCAGTACTTC CASSRGKAGGYEQYF
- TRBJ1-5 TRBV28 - TGTGCCAGTAGCCTTGTCGGTCAGCCCCAGCATTTT CASSLVGQPQHF
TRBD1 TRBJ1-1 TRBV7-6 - TGTGCCAGCAGCTTAGAGGGGGCGCACATGAACACTGAAGCTTTCTTT CASSLEGAHMNTEAFF
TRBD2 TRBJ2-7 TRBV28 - TGTGCCAGCAGCATAGCGGGGGTCCTCTCCTACGAGCAGTACTTC CASSIAGVLSYEQYF
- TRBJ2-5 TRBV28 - TGTGCCAGCAGTTTGACTTACGAAGAGACCCAGTACTTC CASSLTYEETQYF
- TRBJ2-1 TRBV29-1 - TGCAGCGTTGAAGGTCGACTAGTAGGTTTCAATGAGCAGTTCTTC CSVEGRLVGFNEQFF
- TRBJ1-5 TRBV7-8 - TGTGCCAGCAGCCACATAAGGACTACGAGCAATCAGCCCCAGCATTTT CASSHIRTTSNQPQHF
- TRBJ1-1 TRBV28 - TGTGCCAGCAGGGACAGTTCGAACACTGAAGCTTTCTTT CASRDSSNTEAFF
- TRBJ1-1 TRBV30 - TGTGCCTGGAGTCCTAGATTGGGTACTGAAGCTTTCTTT CAWSPRLGTEAFF
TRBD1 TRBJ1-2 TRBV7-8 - TGTGCCAGCAGCCCTCAACGCACCGGGACAGGGATTATGGGCTACACCTTC CASSPQRTGTGIMGYTF
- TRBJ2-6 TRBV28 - TGTGCCAGCAGTTTAGGAGTACTCGGCTCTGGGGCCAACGTCCTGACTTTC CASSLGVLGSGANVLTF
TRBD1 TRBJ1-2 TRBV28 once TGTGCCAGCAGTTCCCGCCGGGACAGCAACTATGGCTACACCTTC CASSSRRDSNYGYTF
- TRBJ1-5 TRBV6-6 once TGTGCCAGCAGTTACTCGGCTGATAGCAATCAGCCCCAGCATTTT CASSYSADSNQPQHF
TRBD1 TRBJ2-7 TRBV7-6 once TGTGCCAGCAGTAGTGGGACAGGGATCCAATACGAGCAGTACTTC CASSSGTGIQYEQYF
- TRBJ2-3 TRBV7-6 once TGTGCCAGCAGCTTCTTTAGCGGAAGCACAGATACGCAGTATTTT CASSFFSGSTDTQYF
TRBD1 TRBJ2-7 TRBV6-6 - TGTGCCAGCAGCGTAAAAGGCGGGACAGGGTACTCCGAGCAGTACTTC CASSVKGGTGYSEQYF
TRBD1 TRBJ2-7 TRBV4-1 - TGCGCCAGCAGCCTTCTAGGACAGGGAGGCGAGCAGTACTTC CASSLLGQGGEQYF
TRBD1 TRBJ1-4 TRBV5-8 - TGTGCCAGCAGCGCTGTACCGGGACAGGTTAATGAAAAACTGTTTTTT CASSAVPGQVNEKLFF
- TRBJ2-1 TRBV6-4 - TGTGCCAGCAGTGAAGGACGGAGGGGCTACAATGAGCAGTTCTTC CASSEGRRGYNEQFF
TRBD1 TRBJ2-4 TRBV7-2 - TGTGCCAGCAGCCTCGGACAGGGTCCCCTAAAAGGGTACTTC CASSLGQGPLKGYF
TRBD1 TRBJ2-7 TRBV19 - TGTGCCAGTAGTTCCGGGACAGGGAGCTACGAGCAGTACTTC CASSSGTGSYEQYF
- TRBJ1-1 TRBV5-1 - TGCGCCAGCAGCAGGGGCCAGGAGACTGAAGCTTTCTTT CASSRGQETEAFF
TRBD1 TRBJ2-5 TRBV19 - TGTGCCAGTAGCCCCGGGACAGGGGGGGAGACCCAGTACTTC CASSPGTGGETQYF
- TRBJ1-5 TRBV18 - TGTGCCAGCTCACCTAACTTGGGTGGGGCGGGCAATCAGCCCCAGCATTTT CASSPNLGGAGNQPQHF
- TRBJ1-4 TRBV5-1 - TGCGCCAGCAGCTTGAGGGGGTCTAATGAAAAACTGTTTTTT CASSLRGSNEKLFF
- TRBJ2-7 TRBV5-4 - TGTGCCAGCAGCTTGGGGACAGAGCTATCCTACGAGCAGTACTTC CASSLGTELSYEQYF
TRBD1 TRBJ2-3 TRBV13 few TGTGCCAGCAGCTTAGTTGGGGACAGGGGTACAGATACGCAGTATTTT CASSLVGDRGTDTQYF
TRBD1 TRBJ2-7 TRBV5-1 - TGCGCCAGCAGCTTAGGGCCGGGACAGGGAGACGAGCAGTACTTC CASSLGPGQGDEQYF
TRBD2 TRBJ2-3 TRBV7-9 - TGTGCCGGTGGACTAGCGGGGGGAGTTACAGATACGCAGTATTTT CAGGLAGGVTDTQYF
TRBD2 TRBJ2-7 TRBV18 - TGTGCCAGCACCATTAAGCGGGACGGCTACTACGAGCAGTACTTC CASTIKRDGYYEQYF
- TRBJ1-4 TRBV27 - TGTGCCAGCAGGGACGTTCGGGATGCAACTAATGAAAAACTGTTTTTT CASRDVRDATNEKLFF
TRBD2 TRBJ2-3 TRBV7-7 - TGTGCTAGCAGCTCACTAGCGGGGGGCACAGATACGCAGTATTTT CASSSLAGGTDTQYF
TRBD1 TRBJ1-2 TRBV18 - TGTGCCAGCTCACCGGATGATACAGGGACAGGGGGAGGAGGCTACACCTTC CASSPDDTGTGGGGYTF
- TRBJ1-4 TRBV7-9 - TGTGCCAGCAGCTTACGCGAAACTAATGAAAAACTGTTTTTT CASSLRETNEKLFF
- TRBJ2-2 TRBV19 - TGTGCCAGTAAACAGGGTTGGTCCGGGGAGCTGTTTTTT CASKQGWSGELFF
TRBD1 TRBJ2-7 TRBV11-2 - TGTGCCAGCAGCACCTTTTGGACAGGGGGCTACGAGCAGTACTTC CASSTFWTGGYEQYF
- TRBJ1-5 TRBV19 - TGTGCCAGTAGTACAGGGGCCTCGCAATATAGCAATCAGCCCCAGCATTTT CASSTGASQYSNQPQHF
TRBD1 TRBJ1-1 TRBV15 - TGTGCCACCAGCACGCTCCCGACAGGGGAAGCTTTCTTT CATSTLPTGEAFF
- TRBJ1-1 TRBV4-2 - TGTGCCAGCAGCCAAGATTTTTGGAACAGCCGAGGGTGGGCTTTCTTT CASSQDFWNSRGWAFF
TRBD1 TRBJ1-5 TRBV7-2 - TGTGCCAGCAGCTTAGAGGCTTTGTCAGGGGGCCAGCCCCAGCATTTT CASSLEALSGGQPQHF
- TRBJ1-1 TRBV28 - TGTGCCAGCAGTACGACGGGGGAAGCTTTCTTT CASSTTGEAFF
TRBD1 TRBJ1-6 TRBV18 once TGTGCCAGCTCCCTTAAGGGGGCGTCTAATTCACCCCTCCACTTT CASSLKGASNSPLHF
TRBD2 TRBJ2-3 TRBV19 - TGTGCCAGTGGGACTAGCGGGGCCCGTCCGGATACGCAGTATTTT CASGTSGARPDTQYF
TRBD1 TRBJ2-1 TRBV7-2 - TGTGCCAGCAGAACCGGGACAGACCCACAGGGGCAGTTCTTC CASRTGTDPQGQFF
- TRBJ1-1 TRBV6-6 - TGTGCCAGCAGTAACTCGGACAGTAAGGCGGAAGCTTTCTTT CASSNSDSKAEAFF
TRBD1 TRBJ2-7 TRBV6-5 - TGTGCCACCTCAGGACAGGGCTACGAGCAGTACTTC CATSGQGYEQYF
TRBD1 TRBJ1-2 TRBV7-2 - TGTGCCAGCAGCCCCCCAGGGGGGCAATATGGCTACACCTTC CASSPPGGQYGYTF
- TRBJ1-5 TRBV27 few TGTGCCAGCAGTTTATCGATGCGGGGGCGAACGGTCAATCAGCCCCAGCATTTT CASSLSMRGRTVNQPQHF
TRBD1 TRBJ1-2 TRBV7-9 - TGTGCCAGCAGCTCCCCCGGGACAGGGGGCGCTGACTATGGCTACACCTTC CASSSPGTGGADYGYTF
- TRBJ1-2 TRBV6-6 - TGTGCCAGCAGTTTTTCAGGATACGGTGACTATGGCTACACCTTC CASSFSGYGDYGYTF
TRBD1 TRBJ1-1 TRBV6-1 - TGTGCCAGCAGTGTCAGGGGGGAGTTGGGAGCTTTCTTT CASSVRGELGAFF